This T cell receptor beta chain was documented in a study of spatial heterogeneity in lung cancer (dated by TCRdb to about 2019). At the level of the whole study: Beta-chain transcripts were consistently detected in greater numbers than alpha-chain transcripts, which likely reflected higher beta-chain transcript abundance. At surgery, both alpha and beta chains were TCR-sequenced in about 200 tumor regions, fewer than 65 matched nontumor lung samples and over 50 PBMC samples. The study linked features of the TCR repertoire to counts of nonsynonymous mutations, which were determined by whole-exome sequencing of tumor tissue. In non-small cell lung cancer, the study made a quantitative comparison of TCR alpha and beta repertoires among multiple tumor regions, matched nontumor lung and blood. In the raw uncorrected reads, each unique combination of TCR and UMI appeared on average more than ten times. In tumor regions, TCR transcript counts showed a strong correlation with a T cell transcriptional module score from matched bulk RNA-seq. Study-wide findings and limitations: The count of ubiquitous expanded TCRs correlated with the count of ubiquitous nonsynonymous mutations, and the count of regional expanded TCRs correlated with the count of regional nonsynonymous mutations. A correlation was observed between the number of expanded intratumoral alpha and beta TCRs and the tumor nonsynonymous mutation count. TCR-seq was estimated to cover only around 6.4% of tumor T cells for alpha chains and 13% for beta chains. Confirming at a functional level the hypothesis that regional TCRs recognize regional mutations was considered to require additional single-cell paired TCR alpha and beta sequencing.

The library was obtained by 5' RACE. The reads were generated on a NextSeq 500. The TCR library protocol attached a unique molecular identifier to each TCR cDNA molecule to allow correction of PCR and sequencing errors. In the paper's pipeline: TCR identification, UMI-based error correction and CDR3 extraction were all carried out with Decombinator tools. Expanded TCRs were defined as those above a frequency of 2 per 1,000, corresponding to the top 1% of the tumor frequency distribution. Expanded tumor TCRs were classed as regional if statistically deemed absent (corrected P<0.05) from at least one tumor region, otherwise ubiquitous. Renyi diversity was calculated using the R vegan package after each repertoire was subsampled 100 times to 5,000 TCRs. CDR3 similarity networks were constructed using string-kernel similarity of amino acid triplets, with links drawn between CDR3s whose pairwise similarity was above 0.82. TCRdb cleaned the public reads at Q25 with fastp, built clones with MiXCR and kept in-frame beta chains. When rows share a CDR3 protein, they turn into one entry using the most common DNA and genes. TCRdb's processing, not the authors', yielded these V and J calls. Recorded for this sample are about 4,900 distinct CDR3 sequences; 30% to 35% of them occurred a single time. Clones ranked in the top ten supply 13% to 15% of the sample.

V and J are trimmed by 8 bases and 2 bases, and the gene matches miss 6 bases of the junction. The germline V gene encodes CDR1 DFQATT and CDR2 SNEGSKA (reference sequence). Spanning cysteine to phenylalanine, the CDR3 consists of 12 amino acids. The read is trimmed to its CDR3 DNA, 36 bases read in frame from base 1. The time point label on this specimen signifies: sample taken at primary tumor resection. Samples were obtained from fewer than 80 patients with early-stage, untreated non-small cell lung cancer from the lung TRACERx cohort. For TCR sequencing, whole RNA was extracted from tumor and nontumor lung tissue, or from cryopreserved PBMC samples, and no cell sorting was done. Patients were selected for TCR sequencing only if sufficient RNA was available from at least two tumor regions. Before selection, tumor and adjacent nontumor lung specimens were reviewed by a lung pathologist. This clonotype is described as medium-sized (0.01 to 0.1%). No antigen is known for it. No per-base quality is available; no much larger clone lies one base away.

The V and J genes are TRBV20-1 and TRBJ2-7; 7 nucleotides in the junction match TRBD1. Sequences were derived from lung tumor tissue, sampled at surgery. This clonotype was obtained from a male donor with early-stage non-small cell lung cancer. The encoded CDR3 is CSPGQPPYEQYF. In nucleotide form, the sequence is TGCAGTCCGGGACAGCCTCCCTACGAGCAGTACTTC.